This T cell receptor (beta chain) is drawn from a study of human T cells and chemical hapten exposure. Germline V lookup: CDR1 SGHDN, CDR2 FVKESK. The CDR3 consists of 14 residues. The V and J ends lost 7 bases and 2 bases, in that order; junction bases with no gene match: 5. This clonotype was detected only a few times. Time point meaning: pre-sensitization, week 0. The treatment denotes: therapeutic diphenylcyclopropenone sensitization with weekly scalp DPC. Using its own MiXCR run on the RACE reads, TCRdb lists one record per CDR3 protein. Of fewer than 300,000 distinct CDR3 sequences listed, 8.6% are singletons.

The sequence was collected from a woman aged 40 to 49 with alopecia areata. Some clones in this sample may be carry-over from other donors' samples. This chain uses TRBV14 with TRBJ2-1; 7 positions match TRBD1. The material sequenced was whole blood, taken in connection with sensitization to the hapten diphenylcyclopropenone (DPC). The CDR3 is CASTATGPYNEQFF. The CDR3 DNA reads as TGTGCCAGCACTGCGACAGGGCCCTACAATGAGCAGTTCTTC.